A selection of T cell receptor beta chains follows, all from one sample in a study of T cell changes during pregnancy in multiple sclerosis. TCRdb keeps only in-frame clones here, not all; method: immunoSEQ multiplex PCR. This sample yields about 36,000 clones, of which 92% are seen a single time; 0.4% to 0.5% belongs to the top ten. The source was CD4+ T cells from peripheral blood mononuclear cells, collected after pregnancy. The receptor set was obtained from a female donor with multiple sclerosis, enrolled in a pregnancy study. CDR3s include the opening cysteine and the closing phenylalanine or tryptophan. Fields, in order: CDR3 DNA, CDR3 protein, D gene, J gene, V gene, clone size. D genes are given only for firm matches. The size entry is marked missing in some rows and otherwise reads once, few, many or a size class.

CDR3nt: TGTGCCAGCAGAGGACAGCTTCCGAACACCGGGGAGCTGTTTTTT
CDR3aa: CASRGQLPNTGELFF
d_gene: -
j_gene: TRBJ2-2
v_gene: TRBV25-1
abundance: -

CDR3nt: TGTGCCAGCAGCTTGGGGGGGCCTAGCTCCACGTACAATGAGCAGTTCTTC
CDR3aa: CASSLGGPSSTYNEQFF
d_gene: -
j_gene: TRBJ2-1
v_gene: TRBV5-4
abundance: -

CDR3nt: TGTGCCAGCCATCTTGAGGGGGTTGGCCCCTACGAGCAGTACTTC
CDR3aa: CASHLEGVGPYEQYF
d_gene: -
j_gene: TRBJ2-7
v_gene: TRBV2
abundance: -

CDR3nt: TGCGCCAGCAGCCCTGGACAGGGGTACAACGAGCAGTACTTC
CDR3aa: CASSPGQGYNEQYF
d_gene: TRBD1
j_gene: TRBJ2-7
v_gene: TRBV5-1
abundance: -

CDR3nt: TGTGCCAGCAGTTTATGGCGCGGGGGGGCTGGAAACACCATATATTTT
CDR3aa: CASSLWRGGAGNTIYF
d_gene: -
j_gene: TRBJ1-3
v_gene: TRBV28
abundance: -

CDR3nt: TGCGCCAGCAGCTTGGCCCAGGGACTCGCGAACACTGAAGCTTTCTTT
CDR3aa: CASSLAQGLANTEAFF
d_gene: -
j_gene: TRBJ1-1
v_gene: TRBV5-1
abundance: -

CDR3nt: TGTGCCAGCAGCTTAGCCTCCTCTAGCGGGGGGCTTTACGAGCAGTACTTC
CDR3aa: CASSLASSSGGLYEQYF
d_gene: TRBD2
j_gene: TRBJ2-7
v_gene: TRBV7-9
abundance: -

CDR3nt: TGCGCCAGCAGCTCGACAGACTGGGAGACCCAGTACTTC
CDR3aa: CASSSTDWETQYF
d_gene: -
j_gene: TRBJ2-5
v_gene: TRBV5-1
abundance: -

CDR3nt: TGCAGTGCTAGCTTGAGGGACATGCGGTTTTTT
CDR3aa: CSASLRDMRFF
d_gene: -
j_gene: TRBJ1-4
v_gene: TRBV20-1
abundance: -

CDR3nt: TGTGCCAGCAGCCCCCGGGACAGGGGGTCAGAGACCCAGTACTTC
CDR3aa: CASSPRDRGSETQYF
d_gene: TRBD1
j_gene: TRBJ2-5
v_gene: TRBV7-8
abundance: -

CDR3nt: TGCGCCAGCAGTGATCGAGGGGGGGCGGTTGGCGAGCAGTACTTC
CDR3aa: CASSDRGGAVGEQYF
d_gene: -
j_gene: TRBJ2-7
v_gene: TRBV10-1
abundance: -

CDR3nt: TGTGCCAGCAAAAACAGGGTCACCCCGAACACTGAAGCTTTCTTT
CDR3aa: CASKNRVTPNTEAFF
d_gene: -
j_gene: TRBJ1-1
v_gene: TRBV2
abundance: few

CDR3nt: TGTGCCAGCAGTTCTACCGGACACGTTACCGGGGAGCTGTTTTTT
CDR3aa: CASSSTGHVTGELFF
d_gene: -
j_gene: TRBJ2-2
v_gene: TRBV28
abundance: -

CDR3nt: TGCGCCAGCAGCTCTAGGACAGGGGCGAACACCGGGGAGCTGTTTTTT
CDR3aa: CASSSRTGANTGELFF
d_gene: TRBD1
j_gene: TRBJ2-2
v_gene: TRBV5-1
abundance: -

CDR3nt: TGCAGCGTTGTATCGGGTTCATCCAACTTAGGCTACACCTTC
CDR3aa: CSVVSGSSNLGYTF
d_gene: -
j_gene: TRBJ1-2
v_gene: TRBV29-1
abundance: -

CDR3nt: TGTGCCAGCAGTTACATTCAGGGCCCGGAGTACTTC
CDR3aa: CASSYIQGPEYF
d_gene: -
j_gene: TRBJ2-7
v_gene: TRBV6-5
abundance: -

CDR3nt: TGTGCCAGCTCACCACCCTCGGGGGAGACCCTCTTGGACACTGAAGCTTTCTTT
CDR3aa: CASSPPSGETLLDTEAFF
d_gene: -
j_gene: TRBJ1-1
v_gene: TRBV18
abundance: once

CDR3nt: TGTGCCAGCAGTTACCGGCCGACTAGTTCAGATACGCAGTATTTT
CDR3aa: CASSYRPTSSDTQYF
d_gene: -
j_gene: TRBJ2-3
v_gene: TRBV6-5
abundance: once

CDR3nt: TGTGCCAGCAGCCCCCCCGGACTAGCGGGGGTCAATGAGCAGTTCTTC
CDR3aa: CASSPPGLAGVNEQFF
d_gene: TRBD2
j_gene: TRBJ2-1
v_gene: TRBV7-2
abundance: -

CDR3nt: TGTGCCAGCAACCCCGGGGGGGGAGAAGAGACCCAGTACTTC
CDR3aa: CASNPGGGEETQYF
d_gene: TRBD2
j_gene: TRBJ2-5
v_gene: TRBV11-2
abundance: -

CDR3nt: TGCGCCAGCAGCCAAGAAGGAGGACAGGGGGCGTCTGGGGCCAACGTCCTGACTTTC
CDR3aa: CASSQEGGQGASGANVLTF
d_gene: TRBD1
j_gene: TRBJ2-6
v_gene: TRBV4-1
abundance: -

CDR3nt: TGTGCCAGCAGCCGAGCGACAGCGTTGAACACTGAAGCTTTCTTT
CDR3aa: CASSRATALNTEAFF
d_gene: -
j_gene: TRBJ1-1
v_gene: TRBV7-2
abundance: -

CDR3nt: TGTGCCAGCAGCACCCACGGGGAGACCCAGTACTTC
CDR3aa: CASSTHGETQYF
d_gene: -
j_gene: TRBJ2-5
v_gene: TRBV28
abundance: -

CDR3nt: TGTGCCAGCAGCCACGCAAGAACTAGTACGGAGACCCAGTACTTC
CDR3aa: CASSHARTSTETQYF
d_gene: -
j_gene: TRBJ2-5
v_gene: TRBV14
abundance: -

CDR3nt: TGCGCCAGCAGCTTGGTCGAAACGGGAGGGATATACGCGCAGTACTTC
CDR3aa: CASSLVETGGIYAQYF
d_gene: TRBD2
j_gene: TRBJ2-7
v_gene: TRBV5-1
abundance: -

CDR3nt: TGCGCCAGCAGGGCGGCGAACACCGGGGAGCTGTTTTTT
CDR3aa: CASRAANTGELFF
d_gene: -
j_gene: TRBJ2-2
v_gene: TRBV5-1
abundance: -

CDR3nt: TGCGCCAGCAGCTTGAGGAGTTATGGGGCCCCCTCCTACGAGCAGTACTTC
CDR3aa: CASSLRSYGAPSYEQYF
d_gene: -
j_gene: TRBJ2-7
v_gene: TRBV5-1
abundance: -

CDR3nt: TGCGCCAGCAGTGAAGCGCCTAGGGGGGAGACCCAGTACTTC
CDR3aa: CASSEAPRGETQYF
d_gene: -
j_gene: TRBJ2-5
v_gene: TRBV10-1
abundance: -

CDR3nt: TGTGCCAGCAGCTTAGTTAGGGGGACACCCAGGTCCTACGAGCAGTACTTC
CDR3aa: CASSLVRGTPRSYEQYF
d_gene: -
j_gene: TRBJ2-7
v_gene: TRBV7-9
abundance: -

CDR3nt: TGTGCCAGCAGTTTACGCCGTGTAGCGGGAGGGCCCAAGGGCAATGAGCAGTTCTTC
CDR3aa: CASSLRRVAGGPKGNEQFF
d_gene: TRBD2
j_gene: TRBJ2-1
v_gene: TRBV27
abundance: -

CDR3nt: TGTGCCAGTTTCACTAGCGGCAACTACAATGAGCAGTTCTTC
CDR3aa: CASFTSGNYNEQFF
d_gene: TRBD2
j_gene: TRBJ2-1
v_gene: TRBV28
abundance: -

CDR3nt: TGTGCCAGTAGTAGGACTAGCGGGAGATCCTACGAGCAGTACTTC
CDR3aa: CASSRTSGRSYEQYF
d_gene: TRBD2
j_gene: TRBJ2-7
v_gene: TRBV19
abundance: -

CDR3nt: TGTGCCAGCTCACCACCGAGACAAAGGAACACTGAAGCTTTCTTT
CDR3aa: CASSPPRQRNTEAFF
d_gene: -
j_gene: TRBJ1-1
v_gene: TRBV18
abundance: -

CDR3nt: TGTGCCAGCAGTTTATCCCCTGCGGGGAGTCAGCCCCAGCATTTT
CDR3aa: CASSLSPAGSQPQHF
d_gene: -
j_gene: TRBJ1-5
v_gene: TRBV28
abundance: -

CDR3nt: TGTGCCAGCAGCTTAGCGGGACAGGGGGCGAGGGCAGATACGCAGTATTTT
CDR3aa: CASSLAGQGARADTQYF
d_gene: TRBD1
j_gene: TRBJ2-3
v_gene: TRBV7-2
abundance: -

CDR3nt: TGCGCCAGCAGCTTGGGACAGGGAGGAGGCTACACCTTC
CDR3aa: CASSLGQGGGYTF
d_gene: TRBD1
j_gene: TRBJ1-2
v_gene: TRBV5-1
abundance: -

CDR3nt: TGTGCCAGCAACCTTGGACAGGGGAAAAACATTCAGTACTTC
CDR3aa: CASNLGQGKNIQYF
d_gene: TRBD1
j_gene: TRBJ2-4
v_gene: TRBV2
abundance: -

CDR3nt: TGTGCCAGCAGCTCAGCGCGGGGCGGGTTCACAGATACGCAGTATTTT
CDR3aa: CASSSARGGFTDTQYF
d_gene: -
j_gene: TRBJ2-3
v_gene: TRBV4-2
abundance: -

CDR3nt: TGTGCCAGCTCACTCGGACCCGGGACAGCCAGCACAGATACGCAGTATTTT
CDR3aa: CASSLGPGTASTDTQYF
d_gene: TRBD1
j_gene: TRBJ2-3
v_gene: TRBV18
abundance: -

CDR3nt: TGTGCCAGCAGCTTAAGCCGGACAGCTAATGAAAAACTGTTTTTT
CDR3aa: CASSLSRTANEKLFF
d_gene: -
j_gene: TRBJ1-4
v_gene: TRBV7-2
abundance: -

CDR3nt: TGTGCCAGCAGAGAAGCGGGAGGGCCTATAACCTACGAGCAGTACTTC
CDR3aa: CASREAGGPITYEQYF
d_gene: TRBD2
j_gene: TRBJ2-7
v_gene: TRBV6-1
abundance: -

CDR3nt: TGTGCCAGCAGCCCCCGGGGTGGGTTAGCCGGGGAGCTGTTTTTT
CDR3aa: CASSPRGGLAGELFF
d_gene: -
j_gene: TRBJ2-2
v_gene: TRBV11-3
abundance: once

CDR3nt: TGTGCCAGCAGCTTAGGAAACAGGGGGACTAATGAAAAACTGTTTTTT
CDR3aa: CASSLGNRGTNEKLFF
d_gene: TRBD1
j_gene: TRBJ1-4
v_gene: TRBV11-2
abundance: once

CDR3nt: TGTGCCAGCAGCGCACGGGGACAGCAAGAGACCCAGTACTTC
CDR3aa: CASSARGQQETQYF
d_gene: TRBD1
j_gene: TRBJ2-5
v_gene: TRBV9
abundance: -

CDR3nt: TGTGCCAGCAGCTTAGGGGGCAGGACCTACGAGCAGTACTTC
CDR3aa: CASSLGGRTYEQYF
d_gene: -
j_gene: TRBJ2-7
v_gene: TRBV7-8
abundance: -

CDR3nt: TGTGCCAGCTCACCGGACAGGGGGCAGACTGAAGCTTTCTTT
CDR3aa: CASSPDRGQTEAFF
d_gene: TRBD1
j_gene: TRBJ1-1
v_gene: TRBV18
abundance: once

CDR3nt: TGTGTCAGAAGCCGTACAAGGACAGGGCGAAAGCGAGAAGCGAACGAGCAGTACTTC
CDR3aa: CVRSRTRTGRKREANEQYF
d_gene: -
j_gene: TRBJ2-7
v_gene: TRBV7-5
abundance: -

CDR3nt: TGTGCCAGCAGTGAGTGGGCAGGGGAGAACACCGGGGAGCTGTTTTTT
CDR3aa: CASSEWAGENTGELFF
d_gene: -
j_gene: TRBJ2-2
v_gene: TRBV2
abundance: -

CDR3nt: TGTGCCAGCAGTGAGGGTAGGAGGGATGAGCAGTTCTTC
CDR3aa: CASSEGRRDEQFF
d_gene: -
j_gene: TRBJ2-1
v_gene: TRBV6-4
abundance: -

CDR3nt: TGTGCCAGCAGGGGACTAGCGGGAGGTATCGATGAGCAGTTCTTC
CDR3aa: CASRGLAGGIDEQFF
d_gene: TRBD2
j_gene: TRBJ2-1
v_gene: TRBV6-5
abundance: -